The 8 T cell receptor beta chains below come from one sample, sequenced in a study of T cell clonality in common variable immunodeficiency. Sequenced by immunoSEQ multiplex PCR; TCRdb stores in-frame clones only, minus some. This sample comprises under 45,000 clones, none seen once only. The sequenced sample consisted of peripheral blood mononuclear cells. The receptors were gathered from a person between 18 and 75 years old in good health.

In the case of this clone: The observed sequence ends 3 residues before the CDR3 terminus, with the missing tail filled in from the germline J gene. The chain couples TRBV6-1 to TRBJ2-3; tentative D call: TRBD1 (6 bases). Germline V gene lookup returns CDR1 MNHNS and CDR2 SASEGT. This CDR3 region has 17 residues. The V and J ends lost 1 base and 0 bases respectively, with 14 bases between them. The CDR3 DNA, read in part, is TGTGCCAGCAGTGAAGACCGGGACACCCCTAGCACAGATACG. Translation gives CASSEDRDTPSTDT. The complete CDR3 reads CASSEDRDTPSTDTQYF.

Notes on this clone: The read terminates 3 residues ahead of where the CDR3 ends, so the germline J gene completes it. The V gene is TRBV19, the J gene TRBJ1-5; no clear D. From germline, CDR1 is LNHDA and CDR2 SQIVND (reference sequence). The CDR3 extends over 16 amino acids. The V end lost 3 bases, the J end lost 0 bases, and 12 bases lay between the germline ends. This CDR3 is CASSIPLSYSNQPQHF. The covered CDR3 bases are TGTGCCAGTAGTATCCCCCTATCTTATAGCAATCAGCCC. Full variable domain (remainder filled in from reference TRBV19 and TRBJ1-5): DGGITQSPKYLFRKEGQNVTLSCEQNLNHDAMYWYRQDPGQGLRLIYYSQIVNDFQKGDIAEGYSVSREKKESFPLTVTSAQKNPTAFYLCASSIPLSYSNQPQHFGDGTRLSIL.

This clone occurred many times. The read ends 3 residues before the CDR3 terminus; that terminus is restored from the germline J gene. V usage is TRBV20-1 and J usage is TRBJ1-4, with TRBD1 identical over 7 bases. This CDR3 has 13 residues. V dropped 5 bases and J dropped 7; count of bases not matched to a gene: 7. Germline-derived CDR1 and CDR2 are DFQATT and SNEGSKA (reference sequence). The CDR3 loop is CSASDRVGEKLFF. Partial CDR3 DNA: TGCAGTGCTTCAGACAGGGTCGGTGAAAAA.

This clone was detected many times. The CDR3 goes on 3 residues after the read ends, and that part is filled in from the germline J gene. The genes are TRBV7-2 and TRBJ2-6; 11 bases agree with TRBD2. Looked up from germline, CDR1 is SGHTA and CDR2 is FQGNSA. CDR3 length: 18 amino acids. V lost 0 bases to trimming and J lost 0 bases; unmatched junction nucleotides: 1. The CDR3 sequence is CASSLALAGGSGANVLTF. The sequenced part of the CDR3 DNA is TGTGCCAGCAGCTTAGCCCTAGCGGGGGGCTCTGGGGCCAACGTC. The variable domain in full, completed from reference TRBV7-2 and TRBJ2-6, reads GAGVSQSPSNKVTEKGKDVELRCDPISGHTALYWYRQSLGQGLEFLIYFQGNSAPDKSGLPSDRFSAERTGGSVSTLTIQRTQQEDSAVYLCASSLALAGGSGANVLTFGAGSRLTVL.

In its sample, this clone was seen a few times. The read is 3 residues too short to cover the CDR3 end, so that end is filled in from the germline J gene. This chain connects TRBV7-6 to TRBJ1-2; perhaps TRBD1 as D (5 bases). Looked up from germline, CDR1 is SGHVS and CDR2 is FNYEAQ. The CDR3 runs to 15 residues. CDR3 amino acids: CASSLYGSGGDTYTF. CDR3 bases read: TGTGCCAGCAGCTTGTACGGGTCCGGGGGGGATACC.

This clone showed up just a few times. The observed sequence ends 3 residues before the CDR3 terminus, with the missing tail filled in from the germline J gene. V gene TRBV7-2 combines with J gene TRBJ1-4; maybe TRBD1 (6 bases). This CDR3 contains 15 residues. Trimming stripped 2 bases from V and 8 bases from J, with 15 bases between. The V gene's germline CDR1 is SGHTA and CDR2 FQGNSA. This chain's CDR3 is CASSLKGGGREKLFF. The DNA read from the CDR3 is TGTGCCAGCAGCTTAAAAGGGGGGGGGCGGGAAAAA.

This clone was counted ten times or more. The CDR3 end is not reached by the read, which stops 3 residues before it; the germline J gene fills it in. V is TRBV19 and J is TRBJ2-7, with 10 positions matching TRBD2. The CDR3 runs to 13 residues. V shed 7 bases and J 1 base; nucleotides not matched to a gene: 1. Germline V gene sequence: CDR1 LNHDA, CDR2 SQIVND (reference sequence). The part of the CDR3 DNA that was read is TGTGCCAGTAAGCGGGAGGGATCCTACGAG. Its translation is CASKREGSYE. The CDR3, in full, reads CASKREGSYEQYF.

This clone was recorded at least ten times. The read ends 3 residues before the CDR3 terminus; that terminus is restored from the germline J gene. The V and J genes are TRBV18 and TRBJ1-1; TRBD1 agrees at 9 bases. The trim removed 3 bases at V and 3 bases at J, leaving 11 bases unmatched. The CDR3 sequence is 17 residues long. In germline, CDR1 is KGHSH, CDR2 LQKENI. CDR3 bases read: TGTGCCAGCTCACCTTTCCCCTTGGGACAGGGAGACACTGAA. The encoded protein is CASSPFPLGQGDTE. The complete CDR3 sequence is CASSPFPLGQGDTEAFF.